A selection of T cell receptor beta chains follows, all from one sample in a study of blood T cell repertoires in COVID-19. Only in-frame clones appear in the TCRdb table, and some are missing; sequencing was by immunoSEQ multiplex PCR. The sample includes about 220,000 clones, under 90% of them seen just once. Source material: peripheral blood. The receptors originated from a woman aged 55-69 years who had recovered from COVID-19. Both conserved end residues are part of each CDR3.

v_call,cdr3_length,j_call,cdr3_aa
TRBV30,14,TRBJ1-6,CAWSVAAVGSPLHF
TRBV9,16,TRBJ2-5,CASSRSGGAAEETQYF
TRBV19,18,TRBJ2-3,CASSGPRLAGEKRDTQYF
TRBV7-6,14,TRBJ1-2,CASSLAGGNYGYTF
TRBV4-1,15,TRBJ2-7,CASSGDRFVSDEQYF
TRBV5-1,17,TRBJ1-1,CASSLARGGTDYTEAFF
TRBV30,12,TRBJ1-1,CAWSVAGTEAFF
TRBV4-1,14,TRBJ1-2,CASSQAGGGYGYTF
TRBV7-3,12,TRBJ2-1,CASSLGANEQFF
TRBV2,14,TRBJ1-2,CASSEVRGDYGYTF
TRBV27,14,TRBJ1-3,CASSKGGYGNTIYF
TRBV11-2,12,TRBJ2-7,CASSGLADEQYF
TRBV14,17,TRBJ1-1,CASSQEGYRFMNTEAFF
TRBV19,14,TRBJ1-1,CASSIQDLGTEAFF
TRBV5-4,13,TRBJ1-2,CASSPVTGTNYTF
TRBV4-1,15,TRBJ2-2,CASSQDNRDAGELFF
TRBV2,14,TRBJ1-1,CASSDRFMNTEAFF
TRBV5-5,11,TRBJ1-2,CASSLAGIHTF
TRBV11-3,15,TRBJ2-7,CASSLGGQRSYEQYF
TRBV3-1/TRBV3-2,15,TRBJ2-1,CASSPRTSFGNEQFF
TRBV19,12,TRBJ2-7,CARGGAWYEQYF
TRBV19,15,TRBJ2-3,CASSSGAGNTDTQYF
TRBV4-2,15,TRBJ2-7,CASSRDVGGIAEQYF
TRBV7-2,14,TRBJ1-6,CASSPPGLRSPLHF
TRBV7-9,14,TRBJ1-1,CASKQGELNTEAFF
TRBV21-1,15,TRBJ2-2,CASSRDRGDTGELFF
TRBV19,16,TRBJ1-2,CATKKGSGTGDYGYTF
TRBV30,15,TRBJ1-5,CAWNSGQGENQPQHF
TRBV19,12,TRBJ2-1,CASSGQGYEQFF
TRBV5-5,15,TRBJ2-3,CASSLDRPPTDTQYF
TRBV9,15,TRBJ2-1,CASSVSGGGAVEQFF
TRBV14,13,TRBJ1-1,CASSRDRVTEAFF
TRBV2,17,TRBJ2-3,CVSWIGLEYARTDTQYF
TRBV5-1,12,TRBJ1-2,CASSFGFSGYTF
TRBV30,14,TRBJ2-7,CAWSVWGSLPGQYF
TRBV28,14,TRBJ2-5,CASMASGGEETQYF